A selection of T cell receptor beta chains follows, all from one sample in a study of cytomegalovirus exposure and HLA in healthy donors. The repertoire was sequenced with immunoSEQ multiplex PCR; TCRdb's copy has only in-frame clones and lacks some. Of some 130,000 clones listed, 73% are singletons. What was sequenced was PBMCs. The source of these receptors is a woman aged 40 to 55 in good health and CMV-seronegative. The CDR3 runs from the conserved cysteine through the conserved F or W. A D gene is named only where the DNA matches it firmly. Clone size is not always given. Where it is, it says once, few, many or a class for expanded clones.

. TRBJ1-2 few TRBV27 TGTGCCAGCAGTATTTCAGGGCAAAACTATGGCTACACCTTC CASSISGQNYGYTF
. TRBJ2-1 . TRBV5-1 TGCGCCAGCAGCTTGAATGAGGGCAGCGAGTTCTTC CASSLNEGSEFF
TRBD1 TRBJ1-1 . TRBV6-5 TGTGCCAGCAGTCCGGACAGGGGGGCTTTCTTT CASSPDRGAFF
TRBD1 TRBJ2-7 few TRBV5-1 TGCGCCAGCAGCGCCTTGACAGGGGGTGTTTACGAGCAGTACTTC CASSALTGGVYEQYF
. TRBJ2-2 . TRBV11-2 TGTGCCAGCAGCTTATCTACCCGGGGGACCGGGGAGCTGTTTTTT CASSLSTRGTGELFF
TRBD2 TRBJ2-3 . TRBV5-6 TGTGCCAGCAGCTTATTCTCGGGGGGGCGCACAGATACGCAGTATTTT CASSLFSGGRTDTQYF
TRBD1 TRBJ2-3 once TRBV7-6 TGTGCCAGCAGTTTAACTGACAGGGGACCAACAGATACGCAGTATTTT CASSLTDRGPTDTQYF
. TRBJ2-2 few TRBV5-4 TGTGCCAGCAGCTCCTCGACCGGGACTGTCACCGGGGAGCTGTTTTTT CASSSSTGTVTGELFF
TRBD1 TRBJ2-3 . TRBV4-1 TGCGCCAGCAGCTACAGGGGGCGCGGCCCTCTTGGACACACAGATACGCAGTATTTT CASSYRGRGPLGHTDTQYF
TRBD1 TRBJ1-2 . TRBV19 TGTGCCAGTAGTATGACAGGGGATGGCTACACCTTC CASSMTGDGYTF
TRBD1 TRBJ2-1 . TRBV6-6 TGTGCCAGCAGTTACGGGGACAGTCTAAGCAATGAGCAGTTCTTC CASSYGDSLSNEQFF
. TRBJ2-1 . TRBV6-5 TGTGCCAGCAGGGCGGGCTCCTACAATGAGCAGTTCTTC CASRAGSYNEQFF
TRBD1 TRBJ1-3 once TRBV5-1 TGCGCCAGCAGCTTTGGACAGGGGCCTCCTGGAAACACCATATATTTT CASSFGQGPPGNTIYF
. TRBJ1-2 . TRBV5-4 TGTGCCGTCAGTCAGGGGAGGGATGGCTACACCTTC CAVSQGRDGYTF
. TRBJ2-3 once TRBV28 TGTGCCAGCGGTAGAGCCTCTAGCACAGATACGCAGTATTTT CASGRASSTDTQYF
. TRBJ2-7 few TRBV5-1 TGCGCCAGCAGCTTGGTAAGGGGTTTCCCCTACGAGCAGTACTTC CASSLVRGFPYEQYF
. TRBJ2-3 once TRBV5-1 TGCGCCAGCATGAGGGCCAGGGGCCCCGATACGCAGTATTTT CASMRARGPDTQYF
TRBD1 TRBJ2-1 . TRBV29-1 TGCAGCGTTGCCCCACAGGGGGATAATGAGCAGTTCTTC CSVAPQGDNEQFF
. TRBJ2-5 . TRBV7-3 TGTGCCAGCAGCTACGGTGCCCAAGAGACCCAGTACTTC CASSYGAQETQYF
TRBD1 TRBJ1-3 . TRBV10-3 TGTGCCATCAGTGAATCCGGGACAGGGAGAAACACCATATATTTT CAISESGTGRNTIYF
TRBD2 TRBJ2-3 . TRBV5-1 TGCGCCAGCAGCTTGGGGCTGACTAGCGGGGGAGCAGATACGCAGTATTTT CASSLGLTSGGADTQYF
. TRBJ1-2 . TRBV10-3 TGTGCCATCAGTGAAAGTGACGGGAACTATGGCCACACCTTC CAISESDGNYGHTF
. TRBJ1-6 few TRBV5-6 TGTGCCAGCAGCTTGGCGGAGAGCTCCTATAATTCACCCCTCCACTTT CASSLAESSYNSPLHF
TRBD2 TRBJ2-2 . TRBV7-8 TGTGCCAGCAGCTTAAAGCGGGGGGTATACACCGGGGAGCTGTTTTTT CASSLKRGVYTGELFF
. TRBJ2-5 . TRBV5-1 TGCGCCAGCAGCTTGGGAACCCCGGGTGAGACCCAGTACTTC CASSLGTPGETQYF
. TRBJ1-6 . TRBV2 TGTGCCAGCGAGGGTAATTCACCCCTCCACTTT CASEGNSPLHF
TRBD1 TRBJ1-4 few TRBV6-5 TGTGCCAGCAGTTATTCTCCGACAGGGGGCGGTGAAAAACTGTTTTTT CASSYSPTGGGEKLFF
TRBD2 TRBJ2-1 . TRBV5-1 TGCGCCAGCAGCTTTTTTACGGGGGGGCTCAATGAGCAGTTCTTC CASSFFTGGLNEQFF
TRBD1 TRBJ1-1 . TRBV6-7 TGTGCCAGCAGTACCCGAAACCCAGGGGGTACTGAAGCTTTCTTT CASSTRNPGGTEAFF
. TRBJ2-1 . TRBV7-9 TGTGCCAGCTCTTTTGCTAGCTCCTACAATGAGCAGTTCTTC CASSFASSYNEQFF
TRBD1 TRBJ2-3 once TRBV28 TGTGCCAGCGGCGAACAGGGGGGATCGGATACGCAGTATTTT CASGEQGGSDTQYF
TRBD2 TRBJ2-3 . TRBV9 TGTGCCAGCAGCATGAGCGGGGGTCGCACAGATACGCAGTATTTT CASSMSGGRTDTQYF
. TRBJ1-2 . TRBV7-9 TGTGCCAGCAGCTCAGACGGGGTAAACTATGGCTACACCTTC CASSSDGVNYGYTF
. TRBJ2-7 few TRBV5-6 TGTGCCAGCAGCCTCGGGACCTACGAGCAGTACTTC CASSLGTYEQYF
TRBD2 TRBJ2-3 once TRBV7-8 TGTGCCAGCAGCGCCGGGACTAGCGGCACAGATACGCAGTATTTT CASSAGTSGTDTQYF
. TRBJ1-6 . TRBV23-1 TGCGCCAGCAGTCACCCTTATTTCGGACAGCTCTATAATTCACCCCTCCACTTT CASSHPYFGQLYNSPLHF
TRBD1 TRBJ1-1 . TRBV19 TGTGCCAGTAGTATAAGGTTTCAGGGGGCCATCAACACTGAAGCTTTCTTT CASSIRFQGAINTEAFF
TRBD1 TRBJ1-2 . TRBV4-1 TGCGCCAGCAGCCAAGATCGAAAACCGGACAGGGGCTACACCTTC CASSQDRKPDRGYTF
. TRBJ1-2 . TRBV2 TGTGCCAGCAGTGATCAACAGGTCGGGGGCTACACCTTC CASSDQQVGGYTF
TRBD2 TRBJ2-7 . TRBV5-1 TGCGCCAGCAGTCTTAGCGGGGGCCGAGATTTCTACGAGCAGTACTTC CASSLSGGRDFYEQYF
. TRBJ1-1 . TRBV5-4 TGTGCCAGCAGCATCGGGGTTTCAAAGAACACTGAAGCTTTCTTT CASSIGVSKNTEAFF
TRBD2 TRBJ2-2 . TRBV4-1 TGCGCCAGCAGCCAAGTTTCGTCCGGGGGGGCCGGGGAGCTGTTTTTT CASSQVSSGGAGELFF
. TRBJ2-2 . TRBV4-2 TGTGCCAGCAGCCAAGATTTCGTGATCCAGGCCGATCAGTCCGGGGAGCTGTTTTTT CASSQDFVIQADQSGELFF
. TRBJ1-6 medium-sized TRBV6-5 TGTGCCAGCAGTTACCGGGACATCTATAATTCACCCCTCCACTTT CASSYRDIYNSPLHF
TRBD1 TRBJ1-2 . TRBV5-1 TGCGCCAGCAGCTTGTACAGGGGGCGCAGGGTTGAAGGCTACACCTTC CASSLYRGRRVEGYTF
. TRBJ1-3 few TRBV6-5 TGTGCCAGCAGTCTGGGGAGCTCTGGAAACACCATATATTTT CASSLGSSGNTIYF
TRBD1 TRBJ1-1 few TRBV11-3 TGTGCCAGCAGCTTACAACCAGGGGGCCGGGCTTTCTTT CASSLQPGGRAFF
TRBD1 TRBJ2-7 . TRBV29-1 TGCAGCGTTTCGACAGGGGGGGGGTACGAGCAGTACTTC CSVSTGGGYEQYF
. TRBJ2-1 . TRBV7-9 TGTGCCAGCAGCCTGGACAGCGTTTATTACAATGAGCAGTTCTTC CASSLDSVYYNEQFF
. TRBJ2-7 . TRBV7-9 TGTGCCAGCAGCCCGATGGTCGGGACATACTACTACGAGCAGTACTTC CASSPMVGTYYYEQYF
TRBD1 TRBJ1-2 . TRBV2 TGTGCCAGCAGTGATTCCGGGACAGGCTATGGCTACACCTTC CASSDSGTGYGYTF
TRBD1 TRBJ1-4 . TRBV5-1 TGCGCCAGCAGCCGTGAAGGGGGCGATGAAAAACTGTTTTTT CASSREGGDEKLFF
. TRBJ1-1 . TRBV6-5 TGTGCCAGCAGTTACTTACAGGGTAACACTGAAGCTTTCTTT CASSYLQGNTEAFF
TRBD2 TRBJ2-5 . TRBV19 TGTGCCAGTAGTATTGGTAATAGCGGGGATGAGACCCAGTACTTC CASSIGNSGDETQYF
. TRBJ1-1 . TRBV10-3 TGTGCCATCCGGGTCCAGGACATGAACACTGAAGCTTTCTTT CAIRVQDMNTEAFF
. TRBJ1-1 . TRBV5-1 TGCGCCAGCAACGACCAGGGGACAGAAGCTTTCTTT CASNDQGTEAFF
TRBD1 TRBJ1-1 . TRBV27 TGTGCCAGCGCGACAGGGGGGAGCACTGAAGCTTTCTTT CASATGGSTEAFF
TRBD2 TRBJ2-5 . TRBV28 TGTGCCAGCAGTCAAGGACTAGCGGGGGAAGAGACCCAGTACTTC CASSQGLAGEETQYF